These T cell receptor beta chains were read from a single sample in a study of T cell responses to AZD1222 COVID-19 vaccine. Measured with immunoSEQ multiplex PCR; TCRdb has only the in-frame clones, and not every one. The sample consists of some 110,000 clones, about 92% of them appearing once. This sample comprised peripheral blood, obtained on day 0 of AZD1222 vaccination. These TCRs come from an adult in good health. Each CDR3 is given with its conserved first and last residue. The order of the fields is V gene, J gene, CDR3 protein.

v_gene: TRBV28
j_gene: TRBJ2-7
CDR3aa: CASSGNLYEQYF

v_gene: TRBV12-3/TRBV12-4
j_gene: TRBJ2-5
CDR3aa: CASSQNNQETQYF

v_gene: TRBV27
j_gene: TRBJ2-7
CDR3aa: CASRRPGTGGREQYF

v_gene: TRBV10-3
j_gene: TRBJ2-2
CDR3aa: CAIRTGTGSLGELFF

v_gene: TRBV27
j_gene: TRBJ1-2
CDR3aa: CASKSRAYGYTF

v_gene: TRBV12-3/TRBV12-4
j_gene: TRBJ2-5
CDR3aa: CASSVTETQYF

v_gene: TRBV19
j_gene: TRBJ2-7
CDR3aa: CASSIQSGLYEQYF

v_gene: TRBV28
j_gene: TRBJ2-7
CDR3aa: CASSFLNEQYF

v_gene: TRBV19
j_gene: TRBJ2-6
CDR3aa: CASSIIGANVLTF

v_gene: TRBV27
j_gene: TRBJ2-5
CDR3aa: CASSAWTSGREETQYF

v_gene: TRBV7-9
j_gene: TRBJ1-3
CDR3aa: CASSSRLVSGNTIYF